These 4 T cell receptor beta chains were all obtained from the same sample, sequenced in a study of identifying expanded T cells in peripheral blood. This table comes from immunoSEQ multiplex PCR, and its TCRdb copy is limited to in-frame clones, with some not included. Of approximately 90,000 clones listed, around 83% are singletons. Sequencing was done on a sample of blood. These receptors were taken from a person aged 18 to 70 in good health.

The rearrangement links TRBV7-9 to TRBJ2-3; 9 bases are shared with TRBD2. CDR3 size: 16 residues. In germline, CDR1 is SEHNR, CDR2 FQNEAQ (reference sequence). Trimming took 2 bases from V and 1 from J; bases not matched to a gene: 4. CDR3 protein: CASSLSLAGRTDTQYF. The CDR3 DNA sequence: TGTGCCAGCAGCTTATCCCTAGCGGGGCGCACAGATACGCAGTATTTT.

CDR3 coding DNA: TGTGCCAGCACCCGCGCAGTGGGGACATTTGAGGAGCAGTACTTC. This sequence encodes CASTRAVGTFEEQYF. This rearrangement joins TRBV6-1 to TRBJ2-7, with D perhaps matching TRBD1 (6 bases). V was trimmed by 7 bases and J by 7 bases, leaving 23 bases between them. The CDR3 extends over 15 amino acids. Looked up from germline, CDR1 is MNHNS and CDR2 is SASEGT.

This clone was seen once. This chain connects TRBV14 to TRBJ1-1; tentative D call: TRBD1 (6 bases). CDR1 SGHDN and CDR2 FVKESK come from the germline V gene. Trimming removed 5 bases from V and 0 bases from J, with 7 bases in between. This CDR3 spans 13 amino acids. CDR3 region: CASSGQLNTEAFF. As DNA, the CDR3 is TGTGCCAGCAGCGGACAGCTGAACACTGAAGCTTTCTTT.

This clone was seen once. The chain links TRBV5-1 to TRBJ2-1; 8 bases are a match to TRBD2. J was trimmed by 7 bases and V by 0 bases; bases with no gene match: 6. From germline, CDR1 is SGHRS and CDR2 YFSETQ. CDR3 size: 15 residues. CDR3 in DNA: TGCGCCAGCAGCTTGGTAGCGGGGTTTTCGAATGAGCAGTTCTTC. Translating it yields CASSLVAGFSNEQFF.